A selection of T cell receptor beta chains follows, all from one sample in a study of control samples from healthy donors and cancer patients. Sequenced by immunoSEQ multiplex PCR; TCRdb stores in-frame clones only, minus some. The table records 110,000 to 150,000 clones, 75% to 95% of them present only once. The sequenced material came from blood. Receptors were obtained from a young man in good health. Each CDR3 is given with its conserved first and last residue. A D gene is named only where the DNA matches it firmly. Rows give clone size only sometimes, using once, few, many, or a class for an expanded clone.

12 - - TRBJ1-4 TRBV7-2 TGTGCCAGCAGCATACAAAATGAAAAACTGTTTTTT CASSIQNEKLFF
14 - - TRBJ1-5 TRBV28 TGTGCCAGCAGTTGGGGGTATGGCAATCAGCCCCAGCATTTT CASSWGYGNQPQHF
14 - TRBD1 TRBJ1-4 TRBV7-2 TGTGCCAGCAGCGGGCGGGACAGACCGGAAAAACTGTTTTTT CASSGRDRPEKLFF
15 - TRBD1 TRBJ2-1 TRBV6-5 TGTGCCAGCAAGTTTGGGACAGGGCCTTACGATGAGCAGTTCTTC CASKFGTGPYDEQFF
16 - - TRBJ2-6 TRBV20-1 TGCAGTGCTAGTGACACATCCTATCCTGGGGCCAACGTCCTGACTTTC CSASDTSYPGANVLTF
16 - - TRBJ1-4 TRBV3-1/TRBV3-2 TGTGCCAGCAGCCAAGTTCCAGAGAGCCCTAATGAAAAACTGTTTTTT CASSQVPESPNEKLFF
12 - - TRBJ2-7 TRBV6-2/TRBV6-3 TGTGCCAGCAGCCGAACCGGCTACGAGCAGTACTTC CASSRTGYEQYF
14 once - TRBJ2-7 TRBV6-2/TRBV6-3 TGTGCCAGCAGTGACAAGGGACGCGGGTTTACGCAGTACTTC CASSDKGRGFTQYF
14 once TRBD1 TRBJ2-7 TRBV6-5 TGTGCCAGCAGGGTGGGACAGGGGGGTTACGAGCAGTACTTC CASRVGQGGYEQYF
12 - - TRBJ1-1 TRBV10-2 TGCGCCAGCAGGGACCCCAACACTGAAGCTTTCTTT CASRDPNTEAFF
16 - TRBD2 TRBJ2-6 TRBV7-2 TGTGCCAGCAGCTTAACGGGGGGGCATGGGGCCAACGTCCTGACTTTC CASSLTGGHGANVLTF
14 - - TRBJ2-7 TRBV25-1 TGTGCCAGCAGTCCCGTAGGGGGGGCCGACGAGCAGTACTTC CASSPVGGADEQYF
16 - TRBD1 TRBJ1-1 TRBV2 TGTGCCAGCAGTGACGGGACAGGGGGCAGTGGGACTGAAGCTTTCTTT CASSDGTGGSGTEAFF
14 - TRBD2 TRBJ2-7 TRBV29-1 TGCAGCGTCGCCGGGACTAGCGGGGCCTACGAGCAGTACTTC CSVAGTSGAYEQYF
14 - - TRBJ1-4 TRBV5-4 TGTGCCAGCAGCTTTGGCTCAACTAATGAAAAACTGTTTTTT CASSFGSTNEKLFF
14 - TRBD1 TRBJ1-2 TRBV7-9 TGTGCCAGCAGCTTCGGACAGGGGAGGTATGGCTACACCTTC CASSFGQGRYGYTF
17 - TRBD1 TRBJ1-4 TRBV29-1 TGCAGCGTCACCACCGGGACAGGGGCCCTATTAAATGAAAAACTGTTTTTT CSVTTGTGALLNEKLFF
15 - - TRBJ2-7 TRBV9 TGTGCCAGCAGCCCCGCCGCGGGCCTAGCCTACGAGCAGTACTTC CASSPAAGLAYEQYF
15 - - TRBJ1-1 TRBV25-1 TGTGCCAGCAGTGCCCTGGGGGGGCTTAACACTGAAGCTTTCTTT CASSALGGLNTEAFF
15 few - TRBJ1-2 TRBV3-1/TRBV3-2 TGTGCCAGCAGCCAAGTTCCGGGGGCGAACTATGGCTACACCTTC CASSQVPGANYGYTF
14 - - TRBJ2-5 TRBV15 TGTGCCACCAGCAGACTGGGGGACCAAGAGACCCAGTACTTC CATSRLGDQETQYF
13 - - TRBJ2-2 TRBV5-4 TGTGCCACCAGCAGGGGGAACACCGGGGAGCTGTTTTTT CATSRGNTGELFF
16 once - TRBJ1-6 TRBV5-3 TGTGCCAGAAGCTTTCGAAAGGGGATTTCTAATTCACCCCTCCACTTT CARSFRKGISNSPLHF
14 once - TRBJ2-3 TRBV24-1 TGTGCCACCAGTGCTACAGGGTCCGCAGATACGCAGTATTTT CATSATGSADTQYF
13 - - TRBJ2-3 TRBV6-4 TGTGCCAGCAGTGCCTTAGCAGGGGATACGCAGTATTTT CASSALAGDTQYF
13 - TRBD1 TRBJ1-2 TRBV29-1 TGCAGCGTTATCCGGGACAGGAACTATGGCTACACCTTC CSVIRDRNYGYTF
15 - - TRBJ2-7 TRBV5-1 TGCGCCAGCAGCTTCGGAGGGGGTAGCTCCTACGAGCAGTACTTC CASSFGGGSSYEQYF
13 - - TRBJ2-5 TRBV5-4 TGTGCCAGCAGCTTGGGGCGGGGAGAGACCCAGTACTTC CASSLGRGETQYF
16 - TRBD1 TRBJ2-1 TRBV7-3 TGTGCCAGCAGCTTAAGTGGGACAGGGGCCTACAATGAGCAGTTCTTC CASSLSGTGAYNEQFF
15 - - TRBJ2-5 TRBV5-1 TGCGCCAGCAGCTTGGTGCCTAAGGGGTTGGAGACCCAGTACTTC CASSLVPKGLETQYF
14 - - TRBJ1-2 TRBV7-2 TGTGCCAGCAGCTCCCCGAGGGGAACCTATGGCTACACCTTC CASSSPRGTYGYTF
15 - - TRBJ2-7 TRBV7-2 TGTGCCAGCAGCTTAGCGCAGGGCCTCCCCTACGAGCAGTACTTC CASSLAQGLPYEQYF
15 - - TRBJ1-5 TRBV6-1 TGTGCCAGCAGTGAAGGCCGAGAGCGCAATCAGCCCCAGCATTTT CASSEGRERNQPQHF
18 - TRBD1 TRBJ1-2 TRBV15 TGTGCCACCAGCTCCCCTGAGCTGGGACAGCTTGTTAACTATGGCTACACCTTC CATSSPELGQLVNYGYTF
15 - - TRBJ1-2 TRBV5-1 TGCGCCAGCAGCTTGGTTGGAGGGGCTAACTATGGCTACACCTTC CASSLVGGANYGYTF
15 - - TRBJ1-1 TRBV6-5 TGTGCCAGCAGGTATGGGACCTTAATGAACACTGAAGCTTTCTTT CASRYGTLMNTEAFF
15 - - TRBJ1-2 TRBV28 TGTGCCAGCAGTTTTGAGCCGCTAGAGAACTATGGCTACACCTTC CASSFEPLENYGYTF
10 - - TRBJ1-5 TRBV6-5 TGTGCCAGCGGCTATCAGCCCCAGCATTTT CASGYQPQHF
15 - - TRBJ1-5 TRBV9 TGTGCCAGCAGCCCTGGGACGGTTAGCAATCAGCCCCAGCATTTT CASSPGTVSNQPQHF
18 - - TRBJ1-6 TRBV28 TGTGCCAGCAGTTTATGGGGAGCGGGAAGGACCTATAATTCACCCCTCCACTTT CASSLWGAGRTYNSPLHF
16 - - TRBJ2-7 TRBV25-1 TGTGCCAGCAGTGAATCTCGATCAGAATCATCCTACGAGCAGTACTTC CASSESRSESSYEQYF
13 - - TRBJ1-1 TRBV5-5 TGTGCCAGCAGCTCGATTACGAACACTGAAGCTTTCTTT CASSSITNTEAFF
16 once TRBD1 TRBJ1-5 TRBV28 TGTGCCAGCAGACCTACAGGGGGCGAAGGCAATCAGCCCCAGCATTTT CASRPTGGEGNQPQHF
16 - - TRBJ2-1 TRBV7-3 TGTGCCAGCAGCCAGACCGTCAGTCTTACCTACAATGAGCAGTTCTTC CASSQTVSLTYNEQFF
17 - - TRBJ2-7 TRBV15 TGTGCCACCAGCAGAGAACGCGGGTCACTCCCAACCTACGAGCAGTACTTC CATSRERGSLPTYEQYF
17 - TRBD1 TRBJ2-1 TRBV7-3 TGTGCCAGCAGCCCTCGACAGGGCCCCGGGTCCGGCAATGAGCAGTTCTTC CASSPRQGPGSGNEQFF
17 - - TRBJ2-5 TRBV7-9 TGTGCCAGCAGCTTAGCTACTTACGTGGGCATCCGGGAGACCCAGTACTTC CASSLATYVGIRETQYF
15 - - TRBJ1-6 TRBV7-8 TGTGCCAGCAGCTTAGGGGTCTGGGGGGATTCACCCCTCCACTTT CASSLGVWGDSPLHF
15 once - TRBJ1-1 TRBV4-3 TGCGCCAGCAGCCAAGAAGGGGGTGGGAACACTGAAGCTTTCTTT CASSQEGGGNTEAFF
15 - - TRBJ1-1 TRBV5-6 TGTGCCAGCAGCTTGGCAGACATCTTCGGCACTGAAGCTTTCTTT CASSLADIFGTEAFF
14 - - TRBJ2-7 TRBV3-1/TRBV3-2 TGTGCCAGCAGCCAAGACGGGTTATCCTACGAGCAGTACTTC CASSQDGLSYEQYF
16 - TRBD1 TRBJ2-7 TRBV5-1 TGCGCCAGCAGCTTGTCCGGGACAGGCGGCGGTTACGAGCAGTACTTC CASSLSGTGGGYEQYF
14 - - TRBJ1-2 TRBV9 TGTGCCAGCAGCGTAGGCAGGGGAGACTATGGCTACACCTTC CASSVGRGDYGYTF
16 - TRBD2 TRBJ2-7 TRBV5-4 TGTGCCAGCAGCGGGAGACTAGCGGGGGGGCCCGGCGAGCAGTACTTC CASSGRLAGGPGEQYF
13 - TRBD1 TRBJ1-2 TRBV29-1 TGCAGCGTCGTGGGACAGGGGGCTTTCGGCTACACCTTC CSVVGQGAFGYTF
14 - - TRBJ2-2 TRBV19 TGTGCCAGTACCCGAAGTTTACCCACCGGGGAGCTGTTTTTT CASTRSLPTGELFF
15 - TRBD1 TRBJ1-6 TRBV7-2 TGTGCCAGCAGCCTTCGACAGGGGAGCAATTCACCCCTCCACTTT CASSLRQGSNSPLHF
14 - - TRBJ2-7 TRBV28 TGTGCCAGCAGTTTGCAGGGGATCCCCTACGAGCAGTACTTC CASSLQGIPYEQYF
19 - TRBD1 TRBJ2-3 TRBV5-5 TGTGCCAGCAGCTTGGAGAGGATTGGAGACAGGGGAGGCGCAGATACGCAGTATTTT CASSLERIGDRGGADTQYF
15 - - TRBJ2-1 TRBV6-2/TRBV6-3 TGTGCCAGCAGTTACCCCGCCCCCCCTAACAATGAGCAGTTCTTC CASSYPAPPNNEQFF